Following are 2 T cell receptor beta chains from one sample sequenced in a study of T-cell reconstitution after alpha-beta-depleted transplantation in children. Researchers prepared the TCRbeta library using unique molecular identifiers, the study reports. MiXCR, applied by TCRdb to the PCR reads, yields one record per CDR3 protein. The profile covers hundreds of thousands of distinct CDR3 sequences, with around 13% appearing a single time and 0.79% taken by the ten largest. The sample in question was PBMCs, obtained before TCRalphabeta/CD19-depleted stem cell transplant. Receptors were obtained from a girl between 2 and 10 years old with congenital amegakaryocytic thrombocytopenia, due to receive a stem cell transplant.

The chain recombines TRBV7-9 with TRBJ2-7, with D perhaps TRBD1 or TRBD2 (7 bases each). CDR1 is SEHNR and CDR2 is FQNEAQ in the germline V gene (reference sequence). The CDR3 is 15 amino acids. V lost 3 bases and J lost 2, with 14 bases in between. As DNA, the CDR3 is TGTGCCAGCAGCTTGGGCGGGGGACAGCCCTACGAGCAGTACTTC. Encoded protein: CASSLGGGQPYEQYF.

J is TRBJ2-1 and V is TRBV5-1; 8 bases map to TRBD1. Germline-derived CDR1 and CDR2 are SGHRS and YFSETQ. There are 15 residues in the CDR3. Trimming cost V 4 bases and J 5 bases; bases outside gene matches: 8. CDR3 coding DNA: TGCGCCAGCAGCGTCCGGACAGGGTACAACAATGAGCAGTTCTTC. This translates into CASSVRTGYNNEQFF.